There are a few counts of the clone carrying this TCR beta chain. Antigen: not known. Expressed TCRB transcripts were sequenced, since all the RNA that had been isolated was reverse transcribed. Here immunoSEQ multiplex PCR was the method, and the copy in TCRdb shows in-frame clones only, minus some. The sample has fewer than 200,000 clones; over 7.5% are singletons. The source of the sample is a study of beta chain features in type 1 diabetes. For the study at large: The samples had about 110,000,000 sorted cells examined in all.

Study-wide results and limits: Cells expressing TCR highly could be over-represented by cDNA sequencing.

The sequenced material came from central memory CD4+ T cells from blood. The sequence was collected from a man between 18 and 29 years old in good health.

The CDR3 here is CASSPGAGYPGDEQFF. Here the CDR3 DNA reads TGTGCCAGTAGCCCAGGGGCGGGCTACCCTGGGGATGAGCAGTTCTTC. The V gene is TRBV19, the J gene TRBJ2-1; tentative D call: TRBD1 (6 bases). The CDR3 totals 16 residues. V was trimmed by 6 bases and J by 8 bases, leaving 23 bases between them. Germline CDR1 reads LNHDA; CDR2 reads SQIVND (reference sequence).